The clone carrying this T cell receptor beta chain appeared a single time. Its antigen is as yet unknown. These data are taken from a study of beta chain features in type 1 diabetes. Looking at the study overall: The number of sorted cells examined across all samples was some 99,000,000. Study results and limitations: A greater similarity of naive, central memory and Treg TCRB repertoires was seen among patients than among healthy donors.

Germline loops: CDR1 SNHLY, CDR2 FYNNEI. The CDR3 covers 14 residues. Trimming removed 6 bases from V and 5 bases from J, with 16 bases in between. Sequenced material consisted of expressed TCRB transcripts (all of the isolated RNA was reverse transcribed). Clones were read by immunoSEQ multiplex PCR, and TCRdb kept only the in-frame ones, dropping some. The table has under 90,000 clones, 30% to 35% seen once. The sample comprised stem cell memory CD4+ T cells from blood. The rearrangement links TRBV2 to TRBJ1-1, with D unresolved. This TCR was recovered from a woman under 30 in good health. CDR3 loop: CASSVFNPETEAFF. Written as DNA, the CDR3 is TGTGCCAGCAGCGTTTTCAACCCGGAGACTGAAGCTTTCTTT.